Below are 24 T cell receptor beta chains sequenced from a single sample in a study of spatial heterogeneity in lung cancer. What these receptors recognize is not known. Study findings and constraints: Mutation tallies in tumors tracked expanded intratumoral alpha and beta TCR counts.

Time point given: sample taken at primary tumor resection. TCRdb fed the 5' RACE reads into MiXCR, producing one record per CDR3 protein. The sample consists of under 12,000 distinct CDR3 sequences, roughly 5% of them appearing once. Sequenced material: lung tumor tissue, taken at surgery. These receptor sequences come from a male donor with early-stage non-small cell lung cancer.

Ten or more counts support this clonotype. The chain carries TRBV3-1 and TRBJ2-3; TRBD2 agrees at 16 bases. The CDR3 has 15 amino acids. The V segment lost 3 bases and the J segment 6 bases; nucleotides outside the gene matches: 0. The germline CDR1 and CDR2 sequences are LGHDT and YNNKEL (reference sequence). The CDR3 here is CASSQGLAGGDTQYF. The CDR3 DNA is TGTGCCAGCAGCCAGGGACTAGCGGGAGGGGATACGCAGTATTTT.

Ten or more counts support this clonotype. The rearrangement links TRBV6-6 to TRBJ1-5; tentative D call: TRBD1 (5 bases). In germline, CDR1 is MNHNY, CDR2 SVGAGI (reference sequence). Between the trimmed V and J ends, which lost 7 bases and 1 base, there was a span of 11 bases. CDR3 size: 14 residues. The CDR3 loop is CASTLDTSNQPQHF. The CDR3 DNA follows: TGTGCCAGCACTCTGGACACCAGCAATCAGCCCCAGCATTTT.

This clonotype has ten or more counts. The chain recombines TRBV28 with TRBJ1-3; 8 bases fit TRBD1. From germline, CDR1 is MDHEN and CDR2 SYDVKM. J lost 0 bases, V lost 5 bases, and 3 bases had no gene match. This CDR3 has 15 residues. The CDR3 spells CASSDRGTSGNTIYF. The CDR3 nucleotides read TGTGCCAGCAGTGACAGGGGAACCTCTGGAAACACCATATATTTT.

Only a few counts were recorded for this clonotype. The chain carries TRBV20-1 and TRBJ2-7; D possibly corresponds to TRBD1 (6 bases). Trimming pared 4 bases from V and 3 bases from J, leaving 16 bases between. Germline V gene sequence: CDR1 DFQATT, CDR2 SNEGSKA (reference sequence). There are 14 residues in the CDR3. CDR3 DNA: TGCAGTGCTATGGACAGTCTGAAAAACTACGAGCAGTACTTC. Translating gives CSAMDSLKNYEQYF.

This clonotype was found many times. This chain connects TRBV5-1 to TRBJ2-7; D might be TRBD1 or TRBD2, each matching 5 bases. V was cut by 1 base and J by 5 bases, with 7 bases left in between. The germline CDR1 and CDR2 sequences are SGHRS and YFSETQ. The CDR3 is made up of 12 amino acids. The CDR3 loop reads CASSLQGHEQYF. The CDR3 coding sequence is TGCGCCAGCAGCTTGCAGGGACACGAGCAGTACTTC.

This clonotype showed up just a few times. The genes are TRBV9 and TRBJ2-7, with D perhaps TRBD2 (5 bases). The germline gives CDR1 SGDLS, CDR2 YYNGEE. The length of the CDR3 is 14 residues. V lost 0 bases and J lost 3, with 10 bases in between. The CDR3 nucleotides read TGTGCCAGCAGCGTAGGGGCGGAGGTCTACGAGCAGTACTTC. Protein: CASSVGAEVYEQYF.

The sample holds many counts of this clonotype. The gene calls are TRBV20-1 and TRBJ1-6; the D gene is possibly TRBD1 (6 bases). This CDR3 has 14 residues. Germline CDR1 reads DFQATT; CDR2 reads SNEGSKA (reference sequence). V was trimmed by 0 bases and J by 6 bases, leaving 9 bases between them. The CDR3 region is CSARDSRGNSPLHF. In DNA, the CDR3 is TGCAGTGCTAGAGATTCCAGGGGTAATTCACCCCTCCACTTT.

In this sample, this clonotype turned up many times. The chain joins TRBV20-1 to TRBJ2-6; D remains unclear. The germline CDR1 and CDR2 sequences are DFQATT and SNEGSKA (reference sequence). V was pared by 2 bases and J by 0 bases, with 5 bases between. The CDR3 loop spans 14 amino acids. CDR3 bases: TGCAGTGCTAGACAAGCCTCTGGGGCCAACGTCCTGACTTTC. Encoded protein: CSARQASGANVLTF.

By sample fraction, this clonotype is medium-sized. The V call is TRBV19, the J call TRBJ1-4; D may be TRBD1 (5 bases). Germline CDR1 is LNHDA and CDR2 is SQIVND (reference sequence). V shed 6 bases and J shed 4 bases, with 15 bases lying between them. The CDR3 sequence is 15 residues long. The CDR3 sequence: CASRTTGTNNEKLFF. As DNA, the CDR3 is TGTGCCAGTAGGACTACCGGGACCAATAATGAAAAACTGTTTTTT.

This clonotype was observed at least ten times. This chain joins TRBV20-1 and TRBJ2-5; no firm D call. CDR1 and CDR2 from the germline V gene are DFQATT and SNEGSKA (reference sequence). The V end was cut by 4 bases, the J end by 4 bases, with 16 bases between. This CDR3 region has 14 residues. The CDR3 reads CSATLSLLGETQYF. The CDR3 nucleotides are TGCAGTGCTACCCTATCCCTTTTGGGAGAGACCCAGTACTTC.

This clonotype was observed many times. V is TRBV6-6 and J is TRBJ2-7, with TRBD1 matching over 11 bases. Trimming cost V 6 bases and J 4 bases; bases outside gene matches: 11. The CDR3 loop spans 16 amino acids. Per germline, CDR1 MNHNY and CDR2 SVGAGI (reference sequence). CDR3: CASRKGGQGATYEQYF. The DNA of the CDR3 is TGTGCCAGCAGGAAGGGAGGACAGGGGGCGACGTACGAGCAGTACTTC.

Sample share makes this clonotype medium-sized. The genes are TRBV27 and TRBJ1-4, with a possible D match to TRBD1 (5 bases). Trimming stripped 5 bases from V and 10 bases from J, with 20 bases between. This CDR3 spans 15 amino acids. Per the germline V gene, CDR1 is MNHEY and CDR2 is SMNVEV (reference sequence). The CDR3 DNA follows: TGTGCCAGCAGTATGAGCGGGACTGCGCATGGAAAACTGTTTTTT. This codes for CASSMSGTAHGKLFF. Drawing the rest from reference TRBV27 and TRBJ1-4, the complete variable domain is EAQVTQNPRYLITVTGKKLTVTCSQNMNHEYMSWYRQDPGLGLRQIYYSMNVEVTDKGDVPEGYKVSRKEKRNFPLILESPSPNQTSLYFCASSMSGTAHGKLFFGSGTQLSVL.

As concerns this clonotype: This may stem from a read error, because a much larger clone lies one nucleotide away. This chain uses TRBV10-3 with TRBJ2-7, with a possible D match to TRBD2 (6 bases). V gave up 0 bases and J gave up 5 bases, with 14 bases separating them. Germline-derived CDR1 and CDR2 are ENHRY and SYGVKD. The CDR3 has 15 amino acids. CDR3 bases: TGTGCCATCAGTGAGTCGGAACTAGCCGGCGACGAGCAGTACTTC. Its protein is CAISESELAGDEQYF.

This clonotype was recorded at least ten times. This chain joins TRBV4-2 and TRBJ1-5, with TRBD1 as a possible D gene (5 bases). V lost 0 bases, J lost 2 bases, and 11 bases lay in between. The CDR3 runs 16 residues. Germline values: CDR1 LGHNA, CDR2 YNFKEQ. DNA for the CDR3: TGTGCCAGCAGCCAAGAGGGGGGGGTCGGCAATCAGCCCCAGCATTTT. Protein product: CASSQEGGVGNQPQHF.

The table lists this clonotype with many counts. The chain couples TRBV6-1 to TRBJ1-4; D is undetermined. From germline, CDR1 is MNHNS and CDR2 SASEGT. This CDR3 is 21 amino acids long. Trimming took off 3 bases at V and 0 bases at J, with 26 bases between the two ends. The chain's CDR3 is CASSDFEVWEAIDATNEKLFF. DNA of the CDR3: TGTGCCAGCAGTGACTTTGAAGTCTGGGAAGCGATCGACGCAACTAATGAAAAACTGTTTTTT.

This clonotype was counted ten times or more. The V and J genes are TRBV7-9 and TRBJ1-2; the D is unclear. The CDR3 extends over 15 amino acids. Trimming pared 5 bases from V and 2 bases from J, leaving 15 bases between. Germline CDR1 SEHNR, CDR2 FQNEAQ (reference sequence). CDR3 sequence: CASSQAGARNYGYTF. The CDR3 bases are TGTGCCAGCAGCCAAGCAGGCGCCCGAAACTATGGCTACACCTTC.

The chain combines TRBV7-6 with TRBJ2-3; 8 bases fit TRBD2. V was clipped by 1 base and J by 0 bases; unmatched bases: 3. This CDR3 is 16 amino acids long. CDR1 SGHVS and CDR2 FNYEAQ come from the germline V gene. The CDR3 DNA follows: TGTGCCAGCAGCTTAGTTGCGGGGGGTAGCACAGATACGCAGTATTTT. Protein sequence: CASSLVAGGSTDTQYF. Drawing the rest from reference TRBV7-6 and TRBJ2-3, the complete variable domain is GAGVSQSPRYKVTKRGQDVALRCDPISGHVSLYWYRQALGQGPEFLTYFNYEAQQDKSGLPNDRFSAERPEGSISTLTIQRTEQRDSAMYRCASSLVAGGSTDTQYFGPGTRLTVL.

This clonotype has more than one count but fewer than ten. The J gene is TRBJ2-7, the V gene TRBV10-2; D might be TRBD2 (7 bases). CDR3 length: 14 amino acids. Germline assignment: CDR1 WSHSY and CDR2 SAAADI. The V and J ends lost 8 bases and 6 bases respectively, with 20 bases between them. The CDR3: CASRANREGGEQYF. DNA of the CDR3: TGCGCCAGCCGGGCTAACAGGGAGGGTGGCGAGCAGTACTTC.

By sample share, this clonotype is medium-sized. The V call is TRBV5-6, the J call TRBJ1-1; D gene uncertain. Germline values: CDR1 SGHDT, CDR2 YYEEEE. Trimming removed 5 bases at V and 0 bases at J, with 17 bases between. The CDR3 sequence is 16 residues long. CDR3 in amino acids: CASSPGPALVNTEAFF. The CDR3 DNA reads as TGTGCCAGCAGTCCTGGACCTGCACTTGTGAACACTGAAGCTTTCTTT.

This clonotype was observed at least ten times. V is TRBV20-1 and J is TRBJ2-7; maybe TRBD2 (5 bases). V was trimmed by 4 bases and J by 0 bases, leaving 13 bases between them. Germline V CDR1 and CDR2: DFQATT, SNEGSKA (reference sequence). This CDR3 has 14 residues. The CDR3 region is CSAIPGTSSYEQYF. The CDR3 DNA reads as TGCAGTGCTATTCCGGGAACGTCCTCCTACGAGCAGTACTTC.

V is TRBV20-1 and J is TRBJ2-4, with TRBD2 identical over 7 bases. The V and J ends lost 3 bases and 7 bases, in that order; junction bases with no gene match: 6. The CDR3 runs 13 residues. Germline V gene sequence: CDR1 DFQATT, CDR2 SNEGSKA (reference sequence). The CDR3 bases are TGCAGTGCTAGCGGGGGGAGTAAGAACATTCAGTACTTC. Amino acids: CSASGGSKNIQYF.

A few counts support this clonotype. The rearrangement links TRBV5-1 to TRBJ2-2; tentative D call: TRBD2 (6 bases). Germline V gene data show CDR1 as SGHRS and CDR2 as YFSETQ. Trimming shortened V by 7 bases and J by 0 bases, and 13 bases separated the two germline ends. This CDR3 has 15 residues. CDR3 coding DNA: TGCGCCAGCTCCCAGGGCGGGACGAACACCGGGGAGCTGTTTTTT. This encodes CASSQGGTNTGELFF.

This clonotype was counted ten times or more. V gene TRBV6-1 combines with J gene TRBJ2-1, with D possibly being TRBD2 (6 bases). CDR1 MNHNS and CDR2 SASEGT come from the germline V gene. CDR3 size: 20 residues. V was cut by 2 bases and J by 0 bases, with 23 bases left in between. CDR3 sequence (DNA): TGTGCCAGCAGTGAAATAGGAGGAGGGAAAAAACCCAGCTCCTACAATGAGCAGTTCTTC. Translating it yields CASSEIGGGKKPSSYNEQFF.

Many counts were recorded for this clonotype. The chain combines TRBV2 with TRBJ2-3; possible D gene TRBD2, 5 bases. The CDR3 is 15 residues long. Trimming stripped 7 bases from V and 0 bases from J, with 14 bases between. CDR1 and CDR2 (germline): SNHLY, FYNNEI. This chain's CDR3 is CASTSSSISTDTQYF. DNA of the CDR3: TGTGCCAGCACCTCATCTAGCATTAGCACAGATACGCAGTATTTT. The variable domain in full, completed from reference TRBV2 and TRBJ2-3, reads EPEVTQTPSHQVTQMGQEVILRCVPISNHLYFYWYRQILGQKVEFLVSFYNNEISEKSEIFDDQFSVERPDGSNFTLKIRSTKLEDSAMYFCASTSSSISTDTQYFGPGTRLTVL.